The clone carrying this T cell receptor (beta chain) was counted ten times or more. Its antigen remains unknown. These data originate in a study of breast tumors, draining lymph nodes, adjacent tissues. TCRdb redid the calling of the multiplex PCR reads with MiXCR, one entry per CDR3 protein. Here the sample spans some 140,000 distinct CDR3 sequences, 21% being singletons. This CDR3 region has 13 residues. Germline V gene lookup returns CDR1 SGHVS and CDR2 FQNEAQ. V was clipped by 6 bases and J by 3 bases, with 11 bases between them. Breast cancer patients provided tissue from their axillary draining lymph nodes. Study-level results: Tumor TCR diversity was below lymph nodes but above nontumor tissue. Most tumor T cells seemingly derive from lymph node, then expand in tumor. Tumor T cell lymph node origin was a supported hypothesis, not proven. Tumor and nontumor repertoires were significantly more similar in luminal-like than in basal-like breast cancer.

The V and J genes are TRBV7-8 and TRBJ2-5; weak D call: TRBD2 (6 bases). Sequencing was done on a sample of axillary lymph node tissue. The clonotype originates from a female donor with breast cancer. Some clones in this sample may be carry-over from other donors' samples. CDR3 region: CASSYRTKETQYF. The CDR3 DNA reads TGTGCCAGCAGTTATCGGACTAAAGAGACCCAGTACTTC.